Each of the 7 T cell receptor beta chains below was sequenced from the same sample in a study of somatic mutations in cytotoxic T cells in rheumatoid arthritis. Here immunoSEQ multiplex PCR was the method, and the copy in TCRdb shows in-frame clones only, minus some. The sample has 25,000 to 30,000 clones, roughly 80% seen once; the top ten hold roughly a tenth. Sequenced: CD8+ T cells sorted from blood. The receptors come from a woman aged 18-35 years in good health.

The rearrangement uses TRBV10-3 and TRBJ2-2, with 12 bases identical to TRBD2. The CDR3 is 17 residues long. In germline, CDR1 is ENHRY, CDR2 SYGVKD. The V gene end was trimmed by 3 bases and the J gene end by 2 bases; junction bases not matched to a gene: 4. CDR3 sequence reads: CAISDRLAGENTGELFF. As DNA, the CDR3 is TGTGCCATCAGTGACCGACTAGCGGGAGAAAACACCGGGGAGCTGTTTTTT.

The V gene is TRBV27, the J gene TRBJ2-7; 8 bases map to TRBD2. The CDR3 consists of 13 residues. After removal of 5 bases from V and 6 bases from J, the junction contained 6 bases not matched to a gene. Looked up from germline, CDR1 is MNHEY and CDR2 is SMNVEV (reference sequence). The CDR3 sequence is CASSTSGSLEQYF. CDR3 DNA sequence: TGTGCCAGCAGTACTAGCGGTTCCCTCGAGCAGTACTTC.

In regard to this clone: One junction end disagrees with the germline gene, perhaps due to a read error. The chain combines TRBV27 with TRBJ2-7; TRBD2 aligns across 8 bases. The CDR3 has 13 residues. The germline V gene encodes CDR1 MNHEY and CDR2 SMNVEV (reference sequence). This chain's CDR3 is CASSHLSGTRWVF. In DNA form, the CDR3 reads TGTGCCAGCAGTCATCTGTCCGGGACTAGATGGGTCTTC.

The V gene is TRBV7-6, the J gene TRBJ2-5; a weak D match, TRBD2 (6 bases). Germline V gene lookup returns CDR1 SGHVS and CDR2 FNYEAQ. Trimming shortened V by 5 bases and J by 0 bases, and 10 bases separated the two germline ends. CDR3 length: 14 amino acids. CDR3 sequence reads: CASSQGLHQETQYF. The DNA of the CDR3 is TGTGCCAGCAGCCAGGGACTTCACCAAGAGACCCAGTACTTC.

The chain joins TRBV7-8 to TRBJ2-5; no firm D call. Germline lookup yields CDR1 SGHVS and CDR2 FQNEAQ. The V gene lost 1 base and the J gene lost 5 bases, with 11 bases spanning the gap. CDR3 length: 14 amino acids. CDR3 in DNA: TGTGCCAGCAGCTTAGAACCCCTAGGGGAGACCCAGTACTTC. Its protein is CASSLEPLGETQYF.

The chain's CDR3 is CASNRIRDSWPEQYF. The CDR3, as DNA: TGTGCCAGCAACCGAATACGGGACAGCTGGCCCGAGCAGTACTTC. The genes are TRBV2 and TRBJ2-5; 7 bases line up with TRBD1. The J call is in doubt because the DNA end fits TRBJ2-7 better. The CDR3 spans 15 residues. Germline CDR1 and CDR2: SNHLY and FYNNEI.

To note about this clone: This sample includes further DNA sequences coding for the same CDR3. The rearrangement joins TRBV4-1 to TRBJ1-1; 7 bases fit TRBD1. V lost 2 bases to trimming and J lost 0 bases; unmatched junction nucleotides: 3. The germline V gene encodes CDR1 MGHRA and CDR2 YSYEKL. The CDR3 length is 15 residues. The CDR3 nucleotides are TGCGCCAGCAGCCAACCCGGGACAGTGAACACTGAAGCTTTCTTT. Amino acids: CASSQPGTVNTEAFF.